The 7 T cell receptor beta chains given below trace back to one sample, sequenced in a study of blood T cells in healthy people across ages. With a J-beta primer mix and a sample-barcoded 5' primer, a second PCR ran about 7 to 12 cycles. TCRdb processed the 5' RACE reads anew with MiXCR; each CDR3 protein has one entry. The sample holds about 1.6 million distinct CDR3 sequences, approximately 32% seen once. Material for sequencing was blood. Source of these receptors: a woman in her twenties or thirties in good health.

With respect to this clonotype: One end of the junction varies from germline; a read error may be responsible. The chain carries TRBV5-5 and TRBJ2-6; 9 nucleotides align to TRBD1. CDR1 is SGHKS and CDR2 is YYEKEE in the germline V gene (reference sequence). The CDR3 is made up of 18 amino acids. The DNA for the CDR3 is TGTGCCAGCAGCCAGGGACAGGGAACGTTCTCTGGGGCCAACGTCCGGACTTTC. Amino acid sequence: CASSQGQGTFSGANVRTF.

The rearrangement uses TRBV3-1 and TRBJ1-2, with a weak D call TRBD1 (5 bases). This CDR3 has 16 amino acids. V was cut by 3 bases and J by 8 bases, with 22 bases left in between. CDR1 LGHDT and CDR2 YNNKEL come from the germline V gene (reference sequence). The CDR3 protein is CASSHGTVEWSRGYTF. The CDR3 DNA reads TGTGCCAGCAGCCATGGGACGGTCGAATGGAGTCGGGGCTACACCTTC. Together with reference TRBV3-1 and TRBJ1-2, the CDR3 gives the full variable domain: DTAVSQTPKYLVTQMGNDKSIKCEQNLGHDTMYWYKQDSKKFLKIMFSYNNKELIINETVPNRFSPKSPDKAHLNLHINSLELGDSAVYFCASSHGTVEWSRGYTFGSGTRLTVV.

CDR3 bases: TGTGCCTCCAAAAGCAGCAGGGCGCAGTATTTT. This sequence encodes CASKSSRAQYF. The rearrangement joins TRBV21-1 to TRBJ2-3; the listed D gene, TRBD1, was not tested against the DNA. TRBV21-1 is reported as a pseudogene. This CDR3 comprises 11 residues.

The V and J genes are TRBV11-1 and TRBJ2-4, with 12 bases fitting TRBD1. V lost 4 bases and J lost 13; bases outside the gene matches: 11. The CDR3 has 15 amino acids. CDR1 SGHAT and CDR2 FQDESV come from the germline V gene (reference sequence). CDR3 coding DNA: TGTGCCAGCAGCTCACCGGGACAGGGGGCGGGTGAGCAGTACTTC. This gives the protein CASSSPGQGAGEQYF.

CDR3 sequence (DNA): TGTGCCACCTACAGCCAGGGGACTAGACTAGCAACCAGGAATGAGCAGTTCTTC. It specifies CATYSQGTRLATRNEQFF. The V call is TRBV27, the J call TRBJ2-1; 8 bases are shared with TRBD2. CDR1 is MNHEY and CDR2 is SMNVEV in the germline V gene (reference sequence). The CDR3 has 18 amino acids. Trimming at V came to 10 bases and at J to 7 bases, leaving 24 bases not matched to a gene.

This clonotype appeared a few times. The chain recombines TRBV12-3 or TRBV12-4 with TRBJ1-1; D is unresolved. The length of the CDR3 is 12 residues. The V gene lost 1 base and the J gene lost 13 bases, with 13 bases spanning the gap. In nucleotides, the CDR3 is TGTGCCAGCAGTTTAGATCGGCGAGACCATTTCTTT. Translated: CASSLDRRDHFF.

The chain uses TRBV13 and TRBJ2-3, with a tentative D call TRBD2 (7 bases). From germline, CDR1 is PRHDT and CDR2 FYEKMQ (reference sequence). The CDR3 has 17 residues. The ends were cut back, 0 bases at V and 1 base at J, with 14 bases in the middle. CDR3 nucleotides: TGTGCCAGCAGCTTAGGGAGGGCGGGGGCTCGCACAGATACGCAGTATTTT. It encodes CASSLGRAGARTDTQYF.